The clone carrying this T cell receptor (beta chain) was found once. This sample was included in a study of blood T cell repertoires in COVID-19. For the study at large: T cells, B-cell-depleted T cells, or PBMCs provided the cDNA or gDNA that served as material.

CDR1 and CDR2 (germline): SGHRS, YFSETQ. V gave up 0 bases and J gave up 8 bases, with 9 bases separating them. This CDR3 contains 13 residues. Per the study methods: Scientists estimated how many nucleated cells there were by amplifying reference gene primers. Generated by immunoSEQ multiplex PCR, the TCRdb table keeps only in-frame clones and is missing some. V, J and clone size are taken as reported in that table, and D and trimming were inferred from the DNA itself. The sample has 240,000 or so clones, 86% seen once; the top ten hold 9% to 15%. The chain employs TRBV5-1 and TRBJ2-1; D possibly corresponds to TRBD1 (5 bases). This TCR was sampled from a man older than 75 with acute or convalescent COVID-19. Sample: peripheral blood. In DNA, the CDR3 is TGCGCCAGCAGCTTGGGACAGAACTATGAGCAGTTCTTC. Its translation is CASSLGQNYEQFF. Combining the CDR3 with reference TRBV5-1 and TRBJ2-1 gives the whole variable domain KAGVTQTPRYLIKTRGQQVTLSCSPISGHRSVSWYQQTPGQGLQFLFEYFSETQRNKGNFPGRFSGRQFSNSRSEMNVSTLELGDSALYLCASSLGQNYEQFFGPGTRLTVL.